This T cell receptor (beta chain) was identified during a study of blood T cells in healthy people across ages. The germline V gene has CDR1 ENHRY and CDR2 SYGVKD. Trimming removed 8 bases from V and 8 bases from J; junction bases left unmatched: 14. CDR3 length: 15 amino acids. For the second PCR, which ran for 7 to 11 cycles, a sample-barcoded 5' primer and a J-beta primer mix were used. TCRdb independently ran MiXCR on the 5' RACE reads; one entry per CDR3 protein. The data hold roughly 1,500,000 distinct CDR3 sequences, with about 40% observed a single time. This clonotype was seen a handful of times.

Input material: blood. V usage is TRBV10-3 and J usage is TRBJ2-1; 8 positions agree with TRBD2. The origin of this receptor is a woman aged 18 to 35 in good health. The DNA of the CDR3 is TGTGCCATCCAAAACGGGCGGGAGGTCGACGATGAGCAGTTCTTC. Translation: CAIQNGREVDDEQFF.